This T cell receptor (beta chain) was captured in a study of blood T cells in healthy people across ages. Study outcomes and limitations: Strong correlation existed between TCR beta diversity and naive T cell percentage.

Of note for this clonotype: Its target is not known.

Trimming took off 10 bases at V and 11 bases at J, with 15 bases between the two ends. CDR3 length equals 11 residues. The second PCR ran roughly 6 to 11 cycles with a sample-barcoded 5' primer and J-beta primers. Using its own MiXCR run on the 5' RACE reads, TCRdb lists one record per CDR3 protein. The repertoire consists of hundreds of thousands of distinct CDR3 sequences, with about 56% occurring once and the leading ten covering roughly 24%. This clonotype was obtained from a man aged 35-49 years in good health. The sample taken for sequencing was blood. The chain has TRBV12-3 or TRBV12-4 and TRBJ2-1, with D unresolved. CDR3 nucleotides: TGTGCCATTTCTAGAGCCCTCAAGCAGTTCTTC. Its translation is CAISRALKQFF.